Following are 20 T cell receptor beta chains from one sample sequenced in a study of shared T cell receptors in the human thymus. Sequenced by immunoSEQ multiplex PCR; TCRdb stores in-frame clones only, minus some. This sample has under 700,000 clones, with around 82% found just once. The same sample was also used in a study of human thymus T cells.

The sample comprised thymocytes. These receptors originate from a boy less than two years old with a congenital heart defect.

The chain employs TRBV30 and TRBJ2-7; TRBD2 might be the D (5 bases). This CDR3 has 16 amino acids. Trimming removed 0 bases from V and 1 base from J, with 16 bases in between. Germline V gene lookup returns CDR1 GTSNPN and CDR2 SVGIG (reference sequence). The CDR3 loop is CAWSVLGHRVSYEQYF. The DNA for the CDR3 is TGTGCCTGGAGTGTACTAGGGCACCGGGTTTCCTACGAGCAGTACTTC.

The count of this clone is one. The rearrangement links TRBV7-2 to TRBJ2-7, with 11 bases matching TRBD1. The CDR3 has 14 residues. Per the germline V gene, CDR1 is SGHTA and CDR2 is FQGNSA. V gave up 4 bases and J gave up 4 bases; unmatched junction bases: 3. The CDR3 DNA reads TGTGCCAGCAGCTCCGGGACAGGGGGTTACGAGCAGTACTTC. Translated: CASSSGTGGYEQYF.

This chain joins TRBV30 and TRBJ2-3; TRBD2 agrees at 8 bases. V gave up 0 bases and J gave up 2 bases; unmatched junction bases: 22. CDR3 length: 21 amino acids. The V gene's germline CDR1 is GTSNPN and CDR2 SVGIG (reference sequence). In nucleotides, the CDR3 is TGTGCCTGGAGTGTACAAGTGGTGACTAGCGACATCCCGACCCTCACAGATACGCAGTATTTT. It is translated as CAWSVQVVTSDIPTLTDTQYF. The full variable domain, completed using reference TRBV30 and TRBJ2-3, is SQTIHQWPATLVQPVGSPLSLECTVEGTSNPNLYWYRQAAGRGLQLLFYSVGIGQISSEVPQNLSASRPQDRQFILSSKKLLLSDSGFYLCAWSVQVVTSDIPTLTDTQYFGPGTRLTVL.

This chain uses TRBV5-4 with TRBJ2-7; TRBD1 matches 9 bases. After removal of 0 bases from V and 9 bases from J, the junction contained 7 bases not matched to a gene. The CDR3 is made up of 14 amino acids. CDR1 SGHNT and CDR2 YYREEE come from the germline V gene (reference sequence). This chain's CDR3 is CASSLGGQGTGQYF. As DNA, the CDR3 is TGTGCCAGCAGCTTGGGGGGACAGGGTACGGGGCAGTACTTC. The full variable domain, with the rest looked up from reference TRBV5-4 and TRBJ2-7, is ETGVTQSPTHLIKTRGQQVTLRCSSQSGHNTVSWYQQALGQGPQFIFQYYREEENGRGNFPPRFSGLQFPNYSSELNVNALELDDSALYLCASSLGGQGTGQYFGPGTRLTVT.

The V call is TRBV7-2, the J call TRBJ2-1, with 7 bases that match TRBD2. J lost 6 bases, V lost 3 bases, and 8 bases had no gene match. The CDR3 extends over 15 amino acids. In germline, CDR1 is SGHTA, CDR2 FQGNSA. CDR3 sequence reads: CASSFFWDYLNEQFF. The CDR3 region has the DNA TGTGCCAGCAGCTTTTTTTGGGACTACCTCAATGAGCAGTTCTTC.

As concerns this clone: The junction differs from germline at one of its ends, possibly a read error. The chain employs TRBV15 and TRBJ2-2; no clear D gene. The CDR3 covers 15 residues. Germline V gene sequence: CDR1 LNHNV, CDR2 YYDKDF (reference sequence). The CDR3 region has the DNA TGTGCCACCAGCAGAGGCGAAGCGAACCCCGGGGAGCTGTTTTTT. This gives the protein CATSRGEANPGELFF.

The CDR3 nucleotides are TGCGCCAGCAGCCAGACATCCGAGCAACCGAACACCGGGGAGCTGTTTTTT. Protein product: CASSQTSEQPNTGELFF. The J gene is TRBJ2-2, the V gene TRBV5-1; D gene uncertain. CDR3 length: 17 residues. Trimming pared 4 bases from V and 0 bases from J, leaving 16 bases between. Germline lookup yields CDR1 SGHRS and CDR2 YFSETQ.

The genes are TRBV5-1 and TRBJ2-3; TRBD2 matches at 9 bases. The V segment lost 4 bases and the J segment 4 bases; nucleotides outside the gene matches: 1. The CDR3 runs to 13 residues. CDR1 is SGHRS, CDR2 YFSETQ, per germline. The CDR3 nucleotides are TGCGCCAGCAGCGCGGGAGGGCCAGATACGCAGTATTTT. This codes for CASSAGGPDTQYF.

The rearrangement links TRBV6-6 to TRBJ2-7, with TRBD2 identical over 14 bases. The V segment lost 10 bases and the J segment 5 bases; nucleotides outside the gene matches: 7. CDR3 length: 14 amino acids. In germline, CDR1 is MNHNY, CDR2 SVGAGI (reference sequence). CDR3 nucleotide sequence: TGTGCCATGGCGACTAGCGGGAGGGCCCACGAGCAGTACTTC. Its protein is CAMATSGRAHEQYF.

This chain uses TRBV4-3 with TRBJ1-1, with D unclear. The V gene's germline CDR1 is LGHNA and CDR2 YSLEER. Deletions cut 0 bases from V and 1 base from J, with 15 bases between. The CDR3 sequence is 17 residues long. CDR3 amino acids: CASSQDPPGISNTEAFF. CDR3 in DNA: TGCGCCAGCAGCCAAGATCCGCCCGGGATTTCGAACACTGAAGCTTTCTTT.

The chain links TRBV5-4 to TRBJ2-3; D might be TRBD2 (6 bases). The CDR3 runs to 17 residues. CDR1 and CDR2 (germline): SGHNT, YYREEE (reference sequence). V lost 0 bases and J lost 4, with 18 bases in between. This chain's CDR3 is CASSLAPTRSPSDTQYF. CDR3 sequence (DNA): TGTGCCAGCAGCTTGGCCCCGACTAGATCCCCCTCAGATACGCAGTATTTT.

V usage is TRBV9 and J usage is TRBJ2-7; the match to TRBD1 covers 7 bases. The V gene end was trimmed by 0 bases and the J gene end by 3 bases; junction bases not matched to a gene: 3. The CDR3 has 14 residues. Germline V gene lookup returns CDR1 SGDLS and CDR2 YYNGEE. In DNA form, the CDR3 reads TGTGCCAGCAGCGTAGATCCAGGGGGCTACGAGCAGTACTTC. Residues: CASSVDPGGYEQYF.

V gene TRBV6-4 combines with J gene TRBJ1-2; 9 bases align to TRBD1. Germline V CDR1 and CDR2: MRHNA, SNTAGT. The J segment lost 8 bases and the V segment lost 7 bases, leaving 17 bases of the junction unmatched. The CDR3 has 16 residues. In DNA, the CDR3 is TGTGCCAGCACCCCGGGACAGGGTAGGGAGCTCGAGGGCTACACCTTC. Amino acids: CASTPGQGRELEGYTF.

This sequence joins TRBV6-5 and TRBJ2-3; a weak D match, TRBD1 (6 bases). This CDR3 has 14 residues. Trimming removed 6 bases from V and 2 bases from J, with 12 bases in between. Germline CDR1 and CDR2: MNHEY and SVGAGI. The CDR3 nucleotides are TGTGCCAGCAGGCAGGGGATGGACACAGATACGCAGTATTTT. It yields the protein CASRQGMDTDTQYF.

V is TRBV6-4 and J is TRBJ2-1; 7 bases agree with TRBD2. Germline V CDR1 and CDR2: MRHNA, SNTAGT. CDR3 size: 16 residues. V dropped 3 bases and J dropped 8; count of bases not matched to a gene: 13. This CDR3 is CASSEHSSGAFHEQFF. The CDR3, as DNA: TGTGCCAGCAGTGAGCACTCTAGCGGCGCGTTCCATGAGCAGTTCTTC.

The chain links TRBV28 to TRBJ2-5; 8 bases map to TRBD2. Looked up from germline, CDR1 is MDHEN and CDR2 is SYDVKM. V shed 5 bases, J shed 3 bases, and the junction held 5 bases outside the gene matches. CDR3 size: 14 residues. DNA of the CDR3: TGTGCCAGCAGTCAACGGGGACTAGAAGAGACCCAGTACTTC. Translating gives CASSQRGLEETQYF.

This clone was observed once. V gene TRBV30 combines with J gene TRBJ1-2, with a tentative D call TRBD1 (5 bases). The CDR3 is 13 amino acids. The ends were cut back, 1 base at V and 6 bases at J, with 12 bases in the middle. The germline V gene encodes CDR1 GTSNPN and CDR2 SVGIG (reference sequence). The CDR3 reads CAWSDRMTDGYTF. CDR3 coding DNA: TGTGCCTGGAGTGACAGGATGACGGATGGCTACACCTTC.

This chain connects TRBV27 to TRBJ1-3; 10 bases are shared with TRBD1. The CDR3 totals 14 residues. V trimming: 9 bases; J trimming: 4 bases; junction bases outside the gene matches: 6. Germline V gene sequence: CDR1 MNHEY, CDR2 SMNVEV (reference sequence). The CDR3 loop is CASSGQGEGNTIYF. CDR3 DNA: TGTGCCAGTAGCGGACAGGGGGAAGGAAACACCATATATTTT.

The CDR3 DNA reads as TGTGCCAGCAGTCCCGAACAGCTCTACGAGCAGTACTTC. Encoded protein: CASSPEQLYEQYF. The chain recombines TRBV6-1 with TRBJ2-7; D not certain. The CDR3 spans 13 residues. Looked up from germline, CDR1 is MNHNS and CDR2 is SASEGT. Trimming removed 5 bases at V and 3 bases at J, with 11 bases between.

The chain has TRBV19 and TRBJ2-7; 7 positions match TRBD2. V was pared by 4 bases and J by 2 bases, with 2 bases of the junction left unmatched. The CDR3 loop spans 13 amino acids. Germline CDR1 reads LNHDA; CDR2 reads SQIVND (reference sequence). This CDR3 reads CASSRGGAYEQYF. The CDR3 DNA reads TGTGCCAGTAGTAGGGGAGGGGCCTACGAGCAGTACTTC. Supplemented by reference TRBV19 and TRBJ2-7, the full variable domain reads DGGITQSPKYLFRKEGQNVTLSCEQNLNHDAMYWYRQDPGQGLRLIYYSQIVNDFQKGDIAEGYSVSREKKESFPLTVTSAQKNPTAFYLCASSRGGAYEQYFGPGTRLTVT.